The 13 T cell receptor beta chains presented below share a single source sample, sequenced in a study of CD8 T cells in ankylosing spondylitis. TCRdb called the 5' RACE reads again in MiXCR, with one record for every CDR3 protein. The table records 250,000 to 350,000 distinct CDR3 sequences, 20% to 25% of them present only once. Specimen: blood, either unsorted or a sorted T cell fraction (not recorded which). Receptor source: a female donor with ankylosing spondylitis or in good health (not recorded which).

The table lists this clonotype with a few counts. The rearrangement joins TRBV3-1 to TRBJ1-5; no reliable D call. In germline, CDR1 is LGHDT, CDR2 YNNKEL (reference sequence). This CDR3 has 14 amino acids. The germline V and J ends were trimmed by 6 bases and 2 bases, with 11 bases remaining between them. The CDR3 DNA sequence: TGTGCCAGCAGTCAGAGTCCGGGCAATCAGCCCCAGCATTTT. This codes for CASSQSPGNQPQHF.

The chain joins TRBV10-3 to TRBJ1-1; no clear D gene. Trimming cost V 10 bases and J 4 bases, with 19 bases left between them. Germline V gene sequence: CDR1 ENHRY, CDR2 SYGVKD. CDR3 length: 14 amino acids. The chain's CDR3 is CATKTHVVGTEAFF. CDR3 DNA: TGTGCCACCAAAACACACGTCGTGGGCACTGAAGCTTTCTTT.

A few counts support this clonotype. The chain has TRBV7-2 and TRBJ2-1; D gene uncertain. This CDR3 comprises 11 residues. Germline lookup yields CDR1 SGHTA and CDR2 FQGNSA. The V and J ends lost 5 bases and 9 bases respectively, with 8 bases between them. The DNA of the CDR3 is TGTGCCAGCAGCATTCCGGGTGAGCAGTTCTTC. It codes for CASSIPGEQFF.

The rearrangement links TRBV25-1 to TRBJ2-3, with TRBD1 matching 8 bases. J gave up 5 bases and V 5 bases, and 6 bases lay outside the gene matches. Looked up from germline, CDR1 is MGHDK and CDR2 is SYGVNS. The CDR3 covers 14 residues. The CDR3 protein is CASSPIDRGDTQYF. CDR3 nucleotides: TGTGCCAGCAGTCCCATCGACAGGGGAGATACGCAGTATTTT.

There are a few counts of this clonotype. V is TRBV27 and J is TRBJ2-1; D is unclear. V dropped 4 bases and J dropped 6 bases, with 10 bases sitting between them. The CDR3 covers 13 residues. CDR1 is MNHEY, CDR2 SMNVEV, per germline (reference sequence). The CDR3 coding sequence is TGTGCCAGCAGTTCCTACGGTAGCAATGAGCAGTTCTTC. Residues: CASSSYGSNEQFF.

In its sample, this clonotype was seen a few times. V and J are TRBV7-9 and TRBJ1-1, with D uncertain. This CDR3 has 15 residues. From germline, CDR1 is SEHNR and CDR2 FQNEAQ (reference sequence). V lost 8 bases and J lost 2, with 18 bases in between. As DNA, the CDR3 is TGTGCCAGCTCGAATGTGAGGGATTTCAACACTGAAGCTTTCTTT. Protein product: CASSNVRDFNTEAFF. The whole variable domain, filled in from reference TRBV7-9 and TRBJ1-1, reads DTGVSQNPRHKITKRGQNVTFRCDPISEHNRLYWYRQTLGQGPEFLTYFQNEAQLEKSRLLSDRFSAERPKGSFSTLEIQRTEQGDSAMYLCASSNVRDFNTEAFFGQGTRLTVV.

The chain links TRBV6-2 or TRBV6-3 to TRBJ1-5; the match to TRBD1 covers 7 bases. The V gene's germline CDR1 is MNHEY and CDR2 SVGEGT. With V trimmed by 4 bases and J by 1 base, 7 bases remained unmatched. The CDR3 runs to 16 residues. CDR3 loop: CASSSIQGSSNQPQHF. The DNA of the CDR3 is TGTGCCAGCAGTTCTATACAGGGGTCAAGCAATCAGCCCCAGCATTTT.

This clonotype was seen just once. J is TRBJ2-2 and V is TRBV28; D gene ambiguous. V dropped 4 bases and J dropped 0 bases, with 12 bases sitting between them. The CDR3 loop spans 16 amino acids. The germline V gene has CDR1 MDHEN and CDR2 SYDVKM. The chain's CDR3 is CASSYTAAANTGELFF. Here the CDR3 DNA reads TGTGCCAGCAGTTACACAGCAGCAGCGAACACCGGGGAGCTGTTTTTT.

This clonotype was seen just once. The chain links TRBV21-1 to TRBJ2-2; TRBD2 is taken as the D call from the table, unchecked against the DNA. TRBV21-1 is noted as a pseudogene. The CDR3 extends over 16 amino acids. CDR3 DNA sequence: TGTGCCAGCAGCTGGGTGGGAGTGGCGAACACCGGGGAGCTGTTTTTT. Residues: CASSWVGVANTGELFF.

Of note for this clonotype: The junction differs from germline at one of its ends, possibly a read error. The chain joins TRBV4-3 to TRBJ2-1, with D maybe TRBD2 (5 bases). The CDR3 consists of 18 residues. Looked up from germline, CDR1 is LGHNA and CDR2 is YSLEER. The CDR3 sequence is CASSKEVRTRGSYNEQFF. The CDR3 coding sequence is TGCGCCAGCAGCAAAGAAGTTAGGACTCGGGGCTCCTACAATGAGCAGTTCTTC.

The chain carries TRBV7-2 and TRBJ2-3; 8 bases fit TRBD2. The CDR3 extends over 15 amino acids. CDR1 SGHTA and CDR2 FQGNSA come from the germline V gene. V gave up 4 bases and J gave up 2 bases; unmatched junction bases: 5. As DNA, the CDR3 is TGTGCCAGCAGCTCCCGTAGCGGGGACACAGATACGCAGTATTTT. Protein product: CASSSRSGDTDTQYF.

V is TRBV6-5 and J is TRBJ1-1, with a weak D call TRBD1 (5 bases). This CDR3 region has 14 residues. V was cut by 4 bases and J by 2 bases, with 11 bases left in between. Per the germline V gene, CDR1 is MNHEY and CDR2 is SVGAGI. CDR3 in amino acids: CASSSGRTNTEAFF. CDR3 in DNA: TGTGCCAGCAGTTCGGGACGAACCAACACTGAAGCTTTCTTT.

The J gene is TRBJ2-3, the V gene TRBV27; TRBD2 agrees at 10 bases. Germline V gene lookup returns CDR1 MNHEY and CDR2 SMNVEV (reference sequence). V shed 6 bases and J 6 bases; nucleotides not matched to a gene: 6. The CDR3 totals 14 residues. The CDR3 DNA reads TGTGCCAGCAGACTAGCGGGGTCGGGTGATACGCAGTATTTT. Protein sequence: CASRLAGSGDTQYF.